A selection of T cell receptor beta chains follows, all from one sample in a study of blood T cell repertoires in COVID-19. The protocol was immunoSEQ multiplex PCR, while the TCRdb copy is restricted to in-frame clones and leaves out a portion. The repertoire holds some 300,000 clones, with about 86% as singletons. What was sequenced was peripheral blood. All receptors derive from a woman between 70 and 85 years old with COVID-19, enrolled during active disease. Both conserved end residues are part of each CDR3. D genes are given only for firm matches. The size field is filled for only some rows; it gives once, few, many or a size class.

d_call clone_size cdr3_length j_call v_call cdr3_aa cdr3_nt
TRBD1 . 15 TRBJ2-1 TRBV5-6 CASSLGDRVYNEQFF TGTGCCAGCAGCTTGGGGGACAGGGTTTACAATGAGCAGTTCTTC
. few 17 TRBJ1-2 TRBV19 CASSIVDTTLKGYGYTF TGTGCCAGTAGTATAGTGGACACTACCCTCAAGGGCTATGGCTACACCTTC
TRBD2 . 14 TRBJ2-7 TRBV5-1 CASSSFGGAGEQYF TGCGCCAGCAGCTCCTTCGGGGGGGCGGGAGAGCAGTACTTC
. . 16 TRBJ1-2 TRBV5-1 CASSLDLAVGTFGYTF TGCGCCAGCAGCTTGGATTTAGCGGTCGGAACCTTTGGCTACACCTTC
TRBD1 . 14 TRBJ1-6 TRBV7-9 CASSLQGENSPLHF TGTGCCAGCAGCTTACAGGGGGAAAATTCACCCCTCCACTTT
. . 15 TRBJ1-3 TRBV7-2 CASSLAAGTGNTIYF TGTGCCAGCAGCTTAGCGGCGGGAACGGGAAACACCATATATTTT
. . 13 TRBJ1-1 TRBV5-6 CASRLVGSTEAFF TGTGCCAGCCGGTTGGTGGGGAGCACTGAAGCTTTCTTT
. . 13 TRBJ1-2 TRBV19 CASKGVLRDGYTF TGTGCCAGTAAGGGGGTACTTCGAGATGGCTACACCTTC
. . 13 TRBJ1-5 TRBV6-5 CAIFQGSGQPQHF TGTGCCATCTTCCAGGGAAGTGGGCAGCCCCAGCATTTT
. . 15 TRBJ2-7 TRBV23-1 CASSPELGQLHEQYF TGCGCCAGCAGTCCGGAGCTCGGTCAGCTCCACGAGCAGTACTTC
. . 14 TRBJ1-5 TRBV10-3 CAISAGGQNQPQHF TGTGCCATCAGTGCCGGGGGGCAGAATCAGCCCCAGCATTTT
TRBD2 . 16 TRBJ2-3 TRBV7-2 CASSILAGGRQDTQYF TGTGCCAGCAGCATACTAGCGGGGGGGCGTCAAGATACGCAGTATTTT
. . 17 TRBJ2-5 TRBV7-3 CASSLNGPGGVRETQYF TGTGCCAGCAGCTTAAACGGGCCGGGGGGCGTGCGGGAGACCCAGTACTTC
TRBD1 few 15 TRBJ1-2 TRBV9 CASSANGQGGYGYTF TGTGCCAGCAGCGCGAACGGACAGGGGGGATATGGCTACACCTTC
. . 13 TRBJ2-7 TRBV7-3 CASSARESYEQYF TGTGCCAGCAGCGCGAGGGAATCCTACGAGCAGTACTTC
. . 13 TRBJ2-3 TRBV18 CASSPRTLDTQYF TGTGCCAGCTCACCCCGGACTCTAGATACGCAGTATTTT
. . 18 TRBJ2-3 TRBV10-3 CAISEESGGLGVSDTQYF TGTGCCATCAGTGAGGAGTCTGGAGGGTTGGGAGTATCAGATACGCAGTATTTT
TRBD1 . 15 TRBJ2-7 TRBV27 CAAQRPGQGSYEQYF TGTGCCGCTCAAAGGCCGGGACAGGGATCCTACGAGCAGTACTTC
. few 14 TRBJ2-2 TRBV5-8 CASSFGPQDGELFF TGTGCCAGCAGCTTTGGGCCTCAGGACGGGGAGCTGTTTTTT
TRBD1 once 14 TRBJ1-5 TRBV19 CASRKSQGDQPQHF TGTGCCAGTAGGAAGTCACAGGGGGATCAGCCCCAGCATTTT
. . 12 TRBJ2-2 TRBV2 CASGGFTGELFF TGTGCCAGCGGGGGGTTCACCGGGGAGCTGTTTTTT
. . 15 TRBJ1-1 TRBV6-5 CASSYSSGMNTEAFF TGTGCCAGCAGTTACTCATCAGGGATGAACACTGAAGCTTTCTTT
. . 12 TRBJ1-6 TRBV4-1 CASSQHEGHLHF TGCGCCAGCAGCCAACATGAGGGTCACCTCCACTTT
TRBD2 once 15 TRBJ2-1 TRBV6-5 CASSSSGGVYNEQFF TGTGCCAGCAGTTCTAGCGGGGGGGTTTACAATGAGCAGTTCTTC
. . 12 TRBJ1-1 TRBV10-3 CAINGGNTEAFF TGTGCCATCAACGGAGGGAACACTGAAGCTTTCTTT
. . 13 TRBJ1-1 TRBV13 CASSFGGKLEAFF TGTGCCAGCAGCTTCGGGGGGAAACTTGAAGCTTTCTTT
. . 14 TRBJ1-1 TRBV2 CASLLEGGGTEAFF TGTGCCAGCTTACTCGAAGGTGGCGGCACTGAAGCTTTCTTT
. . 15 TRBJ2-3 TRBV7-3 CASSARAGRWDTQYF TGTGCCAGCAGCGCAAGGGCGGGGCGGTGGGATACGCAGTATTTT
. . 16 TRBJ1-1 TRBV28 CASSLELGATNTEAFF TGTGCCAGCAGTTTAGAGTTAGGGGCGACGAACACTGAAGCTTTCTTT
. . 12 TRBJ1-2 TRBV5-1 CASSLAGWGYTF TGCGCCAGCAGCTTGGCCGGTTGGGGCTACACCTTC
. . 16 TRBJ1-2 TRBV5-5 CASSSPGSGKNYGYTF TGTGCCAGCAGCTCCCCCGGGTCGGGGAAAAACTATGGCTACACCTTC
TRBD1 once 14 TRBJ2-7 TRBV5-6 CASSLGTGGYEQYF TGTGCCAGCAGCTTAGGGACAGGTGGTTACGAGCAGTACTTC
. . 14 TRBJ1-6 TRBV21-1 CASSTQGADSPLHF TGTGCCAGCAGCACTCAGGGCGCGGATTCACCCCTCCACTTT
TRBD1 . 15 TRBJ1-2 TRBV18 CASSPRSGQGDGYTF TGTGCCAGCTCACCGCGTTCGGGACAGGGTGATGGCTACACCTTC
. . 17 TRBJ1-4 TRBV25-1 CASSEGGGEPTNEKLFF TGTGCCAGCAGTGAAGGTGGAGGGGAACCAACTAATGAAAAACTGTTTTTT
TRBD1 . 14 TRBJ1-3 TRBV5-1 CASSQGQGRNTIYF TGCGCCAGCAGCCAGGGACAGGGTCGAAACACCATATATTTT
TRBD1 . 15 TRBJ2-7 TRBV27 CASSILGQSSYEQYF TGTGCCAGCAGTATATTGGGACAGAGCTCCTACGAGCAGTACTTC
. . 13 TRBJ1-2 TRBV12-3/TRBV12-4 CASSLFGTHGYTF TGTGCCAGCAGTTTATTCGGGACACACGGCTACACCTTC
. once 15 TRBJ1-2 TRBV5-1 CASSPGWKEADGYTF TGCGCCAGCAGTCCAGGTTGGAAGGAAGCGGATGGCTACACCTTC
. . 13 TRBJ1-5 TRBV3-1/TRBV3-2 CASSQDLGQPQHF TGTGCCAGCAGCCAAGATCTGGGCCAGCCCCAGCATTTT
TRBD1 . 18 TRBJ1-2 TRBV4-3 CASSHTNRGLGANYGYTF TGCGCCAGCAGCCATACGAACAGGGGGCTGGGAGCTAACTATGGCTACACCTTC
TRBD2 . 14 TRBJ2-1 TRBV9 CASSATLAGNEQFF TGTGCCAGCAGCGCAACATTAGCGGGAAATGAGCAGTTCTTC
. . 14 TRBJ2-1 TRBV10-2 CASSWVTPRDEQFF TGCGCCAGCAGTTGGGTGACCCCGAGGGATGAGCAGTTCTTC
. . 13 TRBJ1-3 TRBV11-2 CASSFSNGNTIYF TGTGCCAGCAGCTTTAGTAACGGAAACACCATATATTTT
TRBD1 . 15 TRBJ1-2 TRBV7-9 CASSQGDSTNYGYTF TGTGCCAGCAGCCAAGGGGACAGCACTAACTATGGCTACACCTTC
TRBD1 . 14 TRBJ1-5 TRBV7-2 CASSLRQGEEPQHF TGTGCCAGCAGCTTACGACAGGGGGAGGAGCCCCAGCATTTT
TRBD1 once 13 TRBJ2-1 TRBV19 CASTPTGGNEQFF TGTGCCAGTACCCCCACAGGGGGCAATGAGCAGTTCTTC
. . 14 TRBJ1-2 TRBV10-2 CASSDTGLTYGYTF TGCGCCAGCAGTGATACAGGGCTTACCTATGGCTACACCTTC
TRBD1 . 14 TRBJ2-1 TRBV28 CASRPGQAPHEQFF TGTGCCAGCAGACCGGGACAGGCCCCCCATGAGCAGTTCTTC
TRBD2 . 15 TRBJ2-3 TRBV5-4 CATVRGAQGTDTQYF TGTGCCACAGTGCGGGGGGCCCAGGGCACAGATACGCAGTATTTT
TRBD1 . 15 TRBJ2-5 TRBV10-3 CAISGQGGGKETQYF TGTGCCATCAGTGGACAGGGGGGGGGAAAAGAGACCCAGTACTTC
TRBD1 . 13 TRBJ2-1 TRBV19 CASKRTGIDEQFF TGTGCCAGTAAAAGGACAGGGATCGATGAGCAGTTCTTC
. . 15 TRBJ2-3 TRBV7-2 CASSSTGLSTDTQYF TGTGCCAGCAGCTCGACAGGTCTGAGCACAGATACGCAGTATTTT